This T cell receptor beta chain was recovered during a study of blood T cell repertoires in COVID-19. At the level of the study: From T cells, B-cell-depleted T cells, or PBMCs came the material, which was cDNA or gDNA.

The Seattle patients, enrolled during active infection, were followed longitudinally. Original data processing: Scientists estimated how many nucleated cells there were by amplifying reference gene primers. Clones were read by immunoSEQ multiplex PCR, and TCRdb kept only the in-frame ones, dropping some. V and J calls and clone size come straight from that table; D and trimming were deduced from the DNA. The sample records roughly 380,000 clones, over 85% being singletons. Trimming removed 6 bases from V and 0 bases from J, with 9 bases in between. CDR1 and CDR2 from the germline V gene are SNHLY and FYNNEI. The CDR3 is 14 amino acids.

The chain uses TRBV2 and TRBJ2-1; D is uncertain. The sample was peripheral blood. The receptor was isolated from an older woman with COVID-19, enrolled during active disease. This chain's CDR3 is CASSAGNSYNEQFF. The CDR3 nucleotides read TGTGCCAGCAGCGCAGGAAACTCCTACAATGAGCAGTTCTTC.